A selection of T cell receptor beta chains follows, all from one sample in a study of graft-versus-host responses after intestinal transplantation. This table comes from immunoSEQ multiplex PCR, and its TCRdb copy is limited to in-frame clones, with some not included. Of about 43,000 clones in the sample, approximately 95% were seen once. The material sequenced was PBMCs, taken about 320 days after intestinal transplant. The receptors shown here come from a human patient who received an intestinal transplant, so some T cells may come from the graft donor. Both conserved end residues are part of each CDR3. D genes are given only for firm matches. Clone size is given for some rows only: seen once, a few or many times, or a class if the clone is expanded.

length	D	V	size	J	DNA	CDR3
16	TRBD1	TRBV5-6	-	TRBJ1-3	TGTGCCAGCAGCTTGGCCTATGACAGGGCTGGAAACACCATATATTTT	CASSLAYDRAGNTIYF
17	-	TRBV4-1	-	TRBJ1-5	TGCGCCAGCAGCCAAGTTCTTCTGGACAAACTTCATCAGCCCCAGCATTTT	CASSQVLLDKLHQPQHF
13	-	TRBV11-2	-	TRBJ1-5	TGTGCCAGCAGCTTCGGGGAGGGCCAGCCCCAGCATTTT	CASSFGEGQPQHF
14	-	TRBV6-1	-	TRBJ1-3	TGTGCCAGCAGTAAGACGCCCACTGGAAACACCATATATTTT	CASSKTPTGNTIYF
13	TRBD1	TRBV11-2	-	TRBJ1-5	TGTGCCAGCACCACAGGGGACAATCAGCCCCAGCATTTT	CASTTGDNQPQHF
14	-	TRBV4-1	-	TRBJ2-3	TGCGCCAGCAGCCCCGGGGCTGGCACAGATACGCAGTATTTT	CASSPGAGTDTQYF
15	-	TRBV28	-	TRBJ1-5	TGTGCCAGCAGTGCCTCCCCGTGGAGCAATCAGCCCCAGCATTTT	CASSASPWSNQPQHF
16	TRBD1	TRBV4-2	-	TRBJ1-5	TGTGCCAGCAGCCTCTATTCCGGGACAGGGGAGGAGCCCCAGCATTTT	CASSLYSGTGEEPQHF
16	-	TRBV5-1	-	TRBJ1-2	TGCGCCAGCACGTTAGGTTTAAGGGCTCGTAACTATGGCTACACCTTC	CASTLGLRARNYGYTF
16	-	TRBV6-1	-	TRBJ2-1	TGTGCCAGCAGTGGGTTTAGATCCAGCTCCTACAATGAGCAGTTCTTC	CASSGFRSSSYNEQFF
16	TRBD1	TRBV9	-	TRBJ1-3	TGTGCCAGCAGCCTTTCCCAGGGGGCGGCTGGAAACACCATATATTTT	CASSLSQGAAGNTIYF
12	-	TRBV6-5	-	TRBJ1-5	TGTGCCAGCCGTGTTAGCAATCAGCCCCAGCATTTT	CASRVSNQPQHF
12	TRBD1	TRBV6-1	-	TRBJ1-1	TGTGCCAGCGAGGGACAGCCCGTAGAAGCTTTCTTT	CASEGQPVEAFF
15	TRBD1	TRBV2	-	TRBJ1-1	TGTGCCAGCAGTGAATGGGGGACAGGGGCGTCGGAAGCTTTCTTT	CASSEWGTGASEAFF
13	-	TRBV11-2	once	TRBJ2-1	TGTGCCAGCAGAACCGACAGGAACAATGAGCAGTTCTTC	CASRTDRNNEQFF
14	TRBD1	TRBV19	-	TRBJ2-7	TGTGCCAGTAGTCGCCTTGGGACAGCCTACGAGCAGTACTTC	CASSRLGTAYEQYF
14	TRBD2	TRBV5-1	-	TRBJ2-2	TGCGCCAGCAGCTTGACTAGCGGTTCCGGGGAGCTGTTTTTT	CASSLTSGSGELFF
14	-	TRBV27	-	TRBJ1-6	TGTGCCAGCAGTTTAGAGGGCTCGGATTCACCCCTCCACTTT	CASSLEGSDSPLHF
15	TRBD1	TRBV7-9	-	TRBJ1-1	TGTGCCAGCAGCTTAGCACAGGGGCTGCACACTGAAGCTTTCTTT	CASSLAQGLHTEAFF
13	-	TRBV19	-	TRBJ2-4	TGTGCCGCTATGGGGGGCAGGGAAGACATTCAGTACTTC	CAAMGGREDIQYF
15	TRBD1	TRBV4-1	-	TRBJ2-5	TGCGCCAGCAGCCAGGGGACAGGGGGACAAGAGACCCAGTACTTC	CASSQGTGGQETQYF
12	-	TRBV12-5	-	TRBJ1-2	TGTGCTAGTGCCGTCGCTAACTATGGCTACACCTTC	CASAVANYGYTF
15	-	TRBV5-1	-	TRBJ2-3	TGCGCCAGCAGCTTGGGGCGTCCTGGCACAGATACGCAGTATTTT	CASSLGRPGTDTQYF
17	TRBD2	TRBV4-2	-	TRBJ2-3	TGTGCCAGCAGCCAAGACGGGACTAGCGGGACTGAAGATACGCAGTATTTT	CASSQDGTSGTEDTQYF
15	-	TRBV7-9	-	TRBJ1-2	TGTGCCAGCAGCCCAAGGGGGGGCCAGGGGTATGGCTACACCTTC	CASSPRGGQGYGYTF
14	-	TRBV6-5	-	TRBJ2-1	TGTGCCAGCAGTTACCAGCGTTCCTACAATGAGCAGTTCTTC	CASSYQRSYNEQFF
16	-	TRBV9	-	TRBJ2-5	TGTGCCGGCAGCGTAGGGGGAGGCCCGGGGCAAGAGACCCAGTACTTC	CAGSVGGGPGQETQYF